The clone carrying this T cell receptor (beta chain) occurred many times. Its specificity is unknown. The source of the sample is a study of CD8 T cells in ankylosing spondylitis. Study results and limitations: A motif of roughly 8 highly homologous TCR beta variants was seen as apparently characteristic of ankylosing spondylitis blood. Both synovial fluid and blood in reactive arthritis had previously been reported to carry some motif variants. Clones tied to disease were said to be significantly enriched in matched ankylosing spondylitis synovial fluid. CD8+ cells made up the disease-linked clones, which were relatively rare in peripheral blood.

TCRdb re-analysed the 5' RACE reads in MiXCR, keeping a single row per CDR3 protein. This table holds over 450,000 distinct CDR3 sequences, 12% found once. The V and J ends lost 2 bases and 13 bases respectively, with 12 bases between them. This CDR3 is built from 11 residues. Germline CDR1 is SQVTM and CDR2 is ANQGSEA. The receptor's source is a male donor with ankylosing spondylitis. Specimen: blood, either unsorted or a sorted T cell fraction (not recorded which). The V gene is TRBV29-1, the J gene TRBJ2-1; the D gene is possibly TRBD2 (6 bases). In DNA, the CDR3 is TGCAGCGTTGAATTCCTCGGGACTCAGTTCTTC. This encodes CSVEFLGTQFF.